This entry lists 16 T cell receptor beta chains sequenced from one sample in a study of T-cell memory formation after mild COVID-19. TCRdb processed the 5' RACE reads anew with MiXCR; each CDR3 protein has one entry. The table has around 430,000 distinct CDR3 sequences, approximately 15% seen once; the top ten hold roughly a fifth. The sample comprised PBMCs or a T cell subset sorted from them (not recorded which). These receptors were collected from a man between 18 and 29 years old who had mild COVID-19 (a few samples of this study predate the infection). Cell type and time point are not known.

The CDR3 nucleotides read TGTGCCAGCAGCTTAGGGGAGGACAGTTACGAGCAGTACTTC. Residues: CASSLGEDSYEQYF. The V call is TRBV7-6, the J call TRBJ2-7; D could derive from TRBD1 or TRBD2 (6 bases each). Deletions cut 1 base from V and 4 bases from J, with 11 bases between. Germline values: CDR1 SGHVS, CDR2 FNYEAQ. The CDR3 has 14 residues.

This chain uses TRBV29-1 with TRBJ1-4; the D gene is possibly TRBD1 (5 bases). Germline V gene data show CDR1 as SQVTM and CDR2 as ANQGSEA. V was shortened by 6 bases and J by 8 bases, with 13 bases between the two germline ends. The CDR3 consists of 12 residues. The CDR3 region has the DNA TGCAGCGTCGGAGGGGCTGGGGAAAAACTGTTTTTT. Its protein is CSVGGAGEKLFF.

Remarks on this clonotype: Being one base from a much bigger clone, this may be a read error. The chain links TRBV29-1 to TRBJ2-7; the D gene is possibly TRBD1 (5 bases). This CDR3 is 11 amino acids long. With 3 bases removed from V and 5 bases from J, the gap between germline ends came to 8 bases. CDR1 and CDR2 (germline): SQVTM, ANQGSEA. The CDR3 region has the DNA TGCAGCGTTGATGAAGGGGACGAGCAGTACTTC. As protein: CSVDEGDEQYF.

About this clonotype itself: At one end the junction does not follow the germline gene, possibly because of a read error. V usage is TRBV7-7 and J usage is TRBJ2-2; D perhaps matches TRBD2 (6 bases). The CDR3 runs to 17 residues. CDR1 is SSHAT, CDR2 FNYEAQ, per germline (reference sequence). CDR3 in amino acids: CASSLESAGPGTGELFF. The CDR3 nucleotides are TGTGCTAGCAGCTTAGAGTCAGCGGGCCCGGGCACCGGGGAGCTGTTTTTT.

The table lists this clonotype with a few counts. This chain uses TRBV12-3 or TRBV12-4 with TRBJ2-2; D is perhaps TRBD1 (5 bases). Trimming left V 7 bases short and J 6 bases short, with 9 bases between. This CDR3 has 12 residues. The CDR3 bases are TGTGCCAGCACCTCAGGGTCCGGGGAGCTGTTTTTT. It encodes CASTSGSGELFF.

This chain links TRBV25-1 with TRBJ2-3; D is unclear. This CDR3 has 15 residues. CDR1 and CDR2 from the germline V gene are MGHDK and SYGVNS. Trimming cost V 1 base and J 5 bases, with 13 bases left between them. CDR3 nucleotide sequence: TGTGCCAGCAGTGAATCGGGCGTTCGTGGAGATACGCAGTATTTT. This translates into CASSESGVRGDTQYF.

The gene calls are TRBV27 and TRBJ1-2, with D maybe TRBD1 (5 bases). The CDR3 spans 12 residues. Germline V gene sequence: CDR1 MNHEY, CDR2 SMNVEV (reference sequence). Trimming took off 6 bases at V and 6 bases at J, with 11 bases between the two ends. Here the CDR3 DNA reads TGTGCCAGCAGGCTCGGGGGAAATGGCTACACCTTC. Protein: CASRLGGNGYTF.

This clonotype was recorded a few times. V is TRBV5-1 and J is TRBJ2-7, with 7 bases that match TRBD1. The V gene's germline CDR1 is SGHRS and CDR2 YFSETQ. The CDR3 length is 16 residues. Trimming removed 0 bases from V and 0 bases from J; junction bases left unmatched: 6. The CDR3 loop reads CASSLGTGPYSYEQYV. DNA of the CDR3: TGCGCCAGCAGCTTGGGGACAGGCCCCTACTCCTACGAGCAGTACGTC.

This clonotype was counted many times. This chain links TRBV2 with TRBJ2-7, with D perhaps TRBD1 or TRBD2 (6 bases each). CDR1 is SNHLY, CDR2 FYNNEI, per germline. The CDR3 extends over 13 amino acids. V lost 8 bases and J lost 0, with 11 bases in between. CDR3 protein: CASGGTFSYEQYF. CDR3 coding DNA: TGTGCCAGCGGCGGGACATTCTCCTACGAGCAGTACTTC.

The chain employs TRBV6-2 or TRBV6-3 and TRBJ1-2; a possible D gene is TRBD1 (6 bases). The CDR3 is 13 residues long. CDR1 is MNHEY, CDR2 SVGEGT, per germline. V was cut by 5 bases and J by 4 bases, with 11 bases left in between. CDR3 loop: CASSPGTSYGYTF. The CDR3 nucleotides read TGTGCCAGCAGTCCCGGGACATCCTATGGCTACACCTTC.

V and J are TRBV29-1 and TRBJ2-1, with D hard to call. The CDR3 extends over 10 amino acids. The V gene's germline CDR1 is SQVTM and CDR2 ANQGSEA. Trimming removed 4 bases at V and 7 bases at J, with 5 bases between. This CDR3 is CSVVRNEQFF. The CDR3 DNA follows: TGCAGCGTTGTCCGGAATGAGCAGTTCTTC.

This clonotype appeared a few times. V gene TRBV6-2 or TRBV6-3 combines with J gene TRBJ2-7, with TRBD1 matching 8 bases. The CDR3 contains 14 residues. V lost 7 bases and J lost 0; bases outside the gene matches: 5. Germline assignment: CDR1 MNHEY and CDR2 SVGEGT. The CDR3 is CASNDRGASYEQYV. The CDR3 nucleotides are TGTGCCAGCAATGACAGGGGTGCCTCCTACGAGCAGTACGTC.

This clonotype was seen more than once but under ten times. The rearrangement uses TRBV12-3 or TRBV12-4 and TRBJ1-1, with a tentative D call TRBD1 (6 bases). The CDR3 is 15 residues long. The V end was cut by 4 bases, the J end by 3 bases, with 15 bases between. CDR3 sequence reads: CASSSSSQGDTEAFF. CDR3 in DNA: TGTGCCAGCAGTTCAAGTTCACAGGGAGACACTGAAGCTTTCTTT.

This clonotype turned up a few times. V is TRBV2 and J is TRBJ1-5; D is ambiguous. Trimming removed 6 bases from V and 1 base from J, with 13 bases in between. Germline V gene sequence: CDR1 SNHLY, CDR2 FYNNEI. This CDR3 contains 15 residues. CDR3: CASSSTFISNQPQHF. CDR3 sequence (DNA): TGTGCCAGCAGCTCTACTTTTATAAGCAATCAGCCCCAGCATTTT.

This clonotype was seen only a few times. This chain connects TRBV15 to TRBJ2-2, with D possibly called TRBD1 or TRBD2 (5 bases each). Germline V gene lookup returns CDR1 LNHNV and CDR2 YYDKDF (reference sequence). The CDR3 length is 14 residues. Trimming shortened V by 4 bases and J by 4 bases, and 10 bases separated the two germline ends. As DNA, the CDR3 is TGTGCCACCAGCACAGGGACGGCCACCGGGGAGCTGTTTTTT. Its protein is CATSTGTATGELFF.

This clonotype was counted between two and nine times. The V call is TRBV15, the J call TRBJ1-4; a weak D match, TRBD1 (5 bases). Germline V lookup: CDR1 LNHNV, CDR2 YYDKDF (reference sequence). The CDR3 covers 15 residues. The germline V and J ends were trimmed by 1 base and 13 bases, with 19 bases remaining between them. CDR3 protein: CATSRGRDERGTLFF. In nucleotides, the CDR3 is TGTGCCACCAGCAGAGGCCGGGACGAGAGGGGTACACTGTTTTTT.